One and the same sample provided the 31 T cell receptor beta chains below, sequenced in a study of beta chain features in type 1 diabetes. What was sequenced were expressed TCRB transcripts, since all of the isolated RNA had been reverse transcribed. This table comes from immunoSEQ multiplex PCR, and its TCRdb copy is limited to in-frame clones, with some not included. The table lists some 150,000 clones, roughly 9.7% of them singletons, with around 0.65% in the top ten. Sample: central memory CD4+ T cells from blood. The receptors shown here come from a woman aged 40 to 50 in good health.

The chain links TRBV6-6 to TRBJ2-1, with TRBD1 matching over 11 bases. Germline CDR1 MNHNY, CDR2 SVGAGI (reference sequence). CDR3 length equals 15 residues. Unmatched junction bases numbered 8, after V lost 6 bases and J lost 7 bases. The CDR3 DNA is TGTGCCAGCAGAATCGGACAGGGGGCGAAGAATGAGCAGTTCTTC. Its translation: CASRIGQGAKNEQFF.

The chain joins TRBV5-1 to TRBJ2-2, with TRBD2 identical over 7 bases. Per the germline V gene, CDR1 is SGHRS and CDR2 is YFSETQ. The CDR3 totals 16 residues. Germline trimming cut 4 bases from V and 3 bases from J; bases unmatched to any gene: 9. The DNA of the CDR3 is TGCGCCAGCAGCCCCCGCTCTGGGGGGGACACCGGGGAGCTGTTTTTT. Translating gives CASSPRSGGDTGELFF.

This clone has only a few counts. Other DNA variants within this sample encode the same CDR3. The chain uses TRBV5-1 and TRBJ2-5; D gene unclear. V was pared by 4 bases and J by 0 bases, with 10 bases between. Germline V gives CDR1 SGHRS, CDR2 YFSETQ. The CDR3 extends over 14 amino acids. CDR3 DNA: TGCGCCAGCAGCCCCTCCGGAGACCAAGAGACCCAGTACTTC. It translates to CASSPSGDQETQYF.

This clone was seen more than once but under ten times. CDR3 nucleotide sequence: TGTGCCAGCAGCTTAGGTTCGAGGGTCGCTAGCACAGATACGCAGTATTTT. Amino acids: CASSLGSRVASTDTQYF. V and J are TRBV11-3 and TRBJ2-3, with a possible D match to TRBD2 (5 bases). CDR3 length: 17 amino acids. Trimming took 1 base from V and 0 from J, leaving 14 bases between them. CDR1 is SGHNT, CDR2 YENEEA, per germline.

CDR3 bases: TGTGCCAGCAGTTACTCCCGCGGGGGTTCGAAGACCCAGTACTTC. It codes for CASSYSRGGSKTQYF. This chain uses TRBV6-5 with TRBJ2-5; TRBD2 matches 7 bases. V lost 0 bases to trimming and J lost 6 bases; unmatched junction nucleotides: 7. The V gene's germline CDR1 is MNHEY and CDR2 SVGAGI. This CDR3 spans 15 amino acids.

The chain combines TRBV9 with TRBJ2-6; D gene unclear. The CDR3 has 15 amino acids. Germline V gene sequence: CDR1 SGDLS, CDR2 YYNGEE. Between the trimmed V and J ends, which lost 0 bases and 2 bases, there was a span of 6 bases. The CDR3 DNA follows: TGTGCCAGCAGCGTAGCGAGCCCTGGGGCCAACGTCCTGACTTTC. Residues: CASSVASPGANVLTF.

In its sample, this clone was seen many times. The chain employs TRBV11-2 and TRBJ2-7; 8 positions match TRBD1. V trimming: 6 bases; J trimming: 6 bases; junction bases outside the gene matches: 4. This CDR3 spans 12 amino acids. Germline V lookup: CDR1 SGHAT, CDR2 FQNNGV. The CDR3 sequence: CASRVTGGEQYF. CDR3 sequence (DNA): TGTGCCAGCAGGGTTACAGGGGGCGAGCAGTACTTC. The variable domain in full, with the rest retrieved from reference TRBV11-2 and TRBJ2-7, is EAGVAQSPRYKIIEKRQSVAFWCNPISGHATLYWYQQILGQGPKLLIQFQNNGVVDDSQLPKDRFSAERLKGVDSTLKIQPAKLEDSAVYLCASRVTGGEQYFGPGTRLTVT.

The J gene is TRBJ2-7, the V gene TRBV19, with a possible D match to TRBD1 (6 bases). This CDR3 contains 14 residues. Germline V CDR1 and CDR2: LNHDA, SQIVND (reference sequence). V was cut by 5 bases and J by 2 bases, with 13 bases left in between. CDR3 sequence reads: CASSPRDRPYEQYF. CDR3 bases: TGTGCCAGTAGTCCTCGTGACAGGCCCTACGAGCAGTACTTC. Full variable domain (rest looked up from reference TRBV19 and TRBJ2-7): DGGITQSPKYLFRKEGQNVTLSCEQNLNHDAMYWYRQDPGQGLRLIYYSQIVNDFQKGDIAEGYSVSREKKESFPLTVTSAQKNPTAFYLCASSPRDRPYEQYFGPGTRLTVT.

This clone was seen more than once but under ten times. The chain has TRBV5-1 and TRBJ1-6; 9 nucleotides align to TRBD1. The germline V gene has CDR1 SGHRS and CDR2 YFSETQ. The V and J ends lost 0 bases and 13 bases, in that order; junction bases with no gene match: 11. This CDR3 is 16 amino acids long. This CDR3 is CASSLEARTGVLPLHF. The CDR3 nucleotides read TGCGCCAGCAGCTTGGAGGCGCGGACAGGGGTTTTGCCCCTCCACTTT.

This chain links TRBV9 with TRBJ2-7, with D possibly being TRBD1 (5 bases). Trimming cost V 1 base and J 2 bases, with 10 bases left between them. The CDR3 loop spans 14 amino acids. Per germline, CDR1 SGDLS and CDR2 YYNGEE. The CDR3: CASSVTQGTYEQYF. DNA of the CDR3: TGTGCCAGCAGCGTAACCCAGGGAACCTACGAGCAGTACTTC.

The chain employs TRBV18 and TRBJ2-3; 9 positions match TRBD2. J was trimmed by 4 bases and V by 0 bases; bases with no gene match: 5. The CDR3 consists of 16 residues. CDR1 and CDR2 (germline): KGHSH, LQKENI. The chain's CDR3 is CASSPPAGGFADTQYF. The CDR3 DNA follows: TGTGCCAGCTCACCACCGGCGGGGGGGTTTGCAGATACGCAGTATTTT.

This clone was detected only a few times. The chain employs TRBV27 and TRBJ2-5, with D tentatively TRBD1 (6 bases). The CDR3 spans 16 residues. Between the trimmed V and J ends, which lost 5 bases and 3 bases, there was a span of 19 bases. The V gene's germline CDR1 is MNHEY and CDR2 SMNVEV (reference sequence). The CDR3 nucleotides read TGTGCCAGCAGTCTCAATGCTGGACAGCCAGAAGAGACCCAGTACTTC. It translates to CASSLNAGQPEETQYF.

This clone was detected ten times or more. At the DNA level, this CDR3 is encoded by other sequences in the same sample as well. V is TRBV20-1 and J is TRBJ1-2, with TRBD1 matching over 8 bases. Germline lookup yields CDR1 DFQATT and CDR2 SNEGSKA (reference sequence). The CDR3 contains 11 residues. Trimming cost V 5 bases and J 6 bases; bases outside gene matches: 2. This CDR3 reads CSADRGDGYTF. The CDR3 DNA reads as TGCAGTGCTGACAGGGGAGATGGCTACACCTTC.

V gene TRBV10-3 combines with J gene TRBJ2-2; D unresolved. The V and J ends lost 4 bases and 6 bases respectively, with 12 bases between them. This CDR3 has 14 residues. The germline CDR1 and CDR2 sequences are ENHRY and SYGVKD. This chain's CDR3 is CAISGLPSSGELFF. In DNA, the CDR3 is TGTGCCATCAGTGGCTTGCCTAGTTCCGGGGAGCTGTTTTTT.

A few counts support this clone. The chain carries TRBV7-6 and TRBJ1-3; D unclear. This CDR3 is built from 15 residues. Germline loops: CDR1 SGHVS, CDR2 FNYEAQ. V shed 2 bases and J shed 0 bases, with 8 bases lying between them. The CDR3 is CASSLSLSSGNTIYF. The CDR3, as DNA: TGTGCCAGCAGCTTATCCCTTAGCTCTGGAAACACCATATATTTT.

V and J are TRBV2 and TRBJ2-1, with 9 bases fitting TRBD1. CDR3 length: 15 amino acids. Trimming at V came to 3 bases and at J to 3 bases, leaving 3 bases not matched to a gene. The V gene's germline CDR1 is SNHLY and CDR2 FYNNEI. The CDR3 DNA reads as TGTGCCAGCAGTGAGGACAGGGGCGTCTACAATGAGCAGTTCTTC. Its translation is CASSEDRGVYNEQFF.

The chain employs TRBV27 and TRBJ1-1; 7 bases fit TRBD1. Germline loops: CDR1 MNHEY, CDR2 SMNVEV (reference sequence). This CDR3 is built from 15 residues. The V and J ends lost 3 bases and 6 bases, in that order; junction bases with no gene match: 10. The CDR3 loop is CASSFYTGEVSEAFF. The CDR3 region has the DNA TGTGCCAGCAGTTTCTACACAGGGGAAGTATCTGAAGCTTTCTTT.

The table lists this clone with many counts. The CDR3 bases are TGTGCCAGCAGCGTAGCTCTGGGGGCCCCGAACTATGGCTACACCTTC. This gives the protein CASSVALGAPNYGYTF. The chain has TRBV9 and TRBJ1-2, with D tentatively TRBD1 (6 bases). V was shortened by 0 bases and J by 2 bases, with 14 bases between the two germline ends. This CDR3 is 16 amino acids long. Looked up from germline, CDR1 is SGDLS and CDR2 is YYNGEE.

The V gene is TRBV18, the J gene TRBJ2-3; D remains ambiguous. The germline V and J ends were trimmed by 0 bases and 5 bases, with 9 bases remaining between them. Per germline, CDR1 KGHSH and CDR2 LQKENI. This CDR3 comprises 14 residues. CDR3 sequence (DNA): TGTGCCAGCTCACCACCGAGCCGTGGAGATACGCAGTATTTT. This encodes CASSPPSRGDTQYF.

The chain uses TRBV5-4 and TRBJ1-5, with D maybe TRBD1 (6 bases). This CDR3 spans 15 amino acids. Per germline, CDR1 SGHNT and CDR2 YYREEE (reference sequence). The V end lost 2 bases, the J end lost 0 bases, and 9 bases lay between the germline ends. The CDR3 loop is CASSFKGDSNQPQHF. CDR3 coding DNA: TGTGCCAGCAGCTTTAAGGGGGATAGCAATCAGCCCCAGCATTTT.

The table lists this clone with a few counts. The gene calls are TRBV7-8 and TRBJ2-3; D remains ambiguous. Germline assignment: CDR1 SGHVS and CDR2 FQNEAQ. Trimming left V 2 bases short and J 5 bases short, with 11 bases between. The CDR3 is 14 residues long. CDR3 protein: CASSLQLTGDTQYF. The CDR3, as DNA: TGTGCCAGCAGCTTACAATTGACGGGAGATACGCAGTATTTT.

The chain links TRBV5-4 to TRBJ2-7, with 9 bases fitting TRBD1. Per germline, CDR1 SGHNT and CDR2 YYREEE (reference sequence). There are 16 residues in the CDR3. With 0 bases clipped from V and 4 bases from J, the junction kept 8 bases outside the gene matches. CDR3 sequence reads: CASSLGIQGAGYEQYF. In nucleotides, the CDR3 is TGTGCCAGCAGCTTGGGGATACAGGGGGCTGGGTACGAGCAGTACTTC.

This clone was observed a few times. This chain uses TRBV6-5 with TRBJ2-3, with a possible D match to TRBD2 (6 bases). The CDR3 contains 15 residues. V lost 6 bases and J 1 base, leaving 14 bases between the germline ends. Germline-derived CDR1 and CDR2 are MNHEY and SVGAGI. CDR3 residues: CASSDSGVGTDTQYF. The CDR3 DNA reads as TGTGCCAGCAGCGACTCGGGGGTGGGCACAGATACGCAGTATTTT.

This clone was recorded a few times. This chain joins TRBV6-1 and TRBJ1-1; D is undetermined. The V end lost 6 bases, the J end lost 5 bases, and 16 bases lay between the germline ends. The CDR3 consists of 14 residues. CDR1 and CDR2 from the germline V gene are MNHNS and SASEGT. The CDR3 nucleotides are TGTGCCAGCAGATCAGTAGCTTCGGCAACTGAAGCTTTCTTT. Translating gives CASRSVASATEAFF.

This clone has a count of ten or more. The CDR3 coding sequence is TGCGCCAGCACCGTTGGGGGGACCGTAGATACGCAGTATTTT. Protein sequence: CASTVGGTVDTQYF. The V call is TRBV5-1, the J call TRBJ2-3; possibly TRBD2 for D (6 bases). Germline-derived CDR1 and CDR2 are SGHRS and YFSETQ. The CDR3 runs 14 residues. Trimming stripped 6 bases from V and 5 bases from J, with 16 bases between.

This chain connects TRBV4-2 to TRBJ2-3; 9 positions match TRBD2. The J segment lost 0 bases and the V segment lost 4 bases, leaving 20 bases of the junction unmatched. The CDR3 totals 21 residues. Germline V CDR1 and CDR2: LGHNA, YNFKEQ. The CDR3 sequence: CASSPKIAGGGASPSTDTQYF. DNA of the CDR3: TGTGCCAGCAGCCCCAAGATCGCTGGCGGGGGGGCAAGTCCGAGCACAGATACGCAGTATTTT.

The chain employs TRBV6-6 and TRBJ2-3, with a possible D match to TRBD1 (5 bases). With 6 bases removed from V and 2 bases from J, the gap between germline ends came to 15 bases. The CDR3 runs 15 residues. Germline CDR1 reads MNHNY; CDR2 reads SVGAGI (reference sequence). The CDR3 sequence: CASSQQVFLTDTQYF. The CDR3 DNA follows: TGTGCCAGCAGCCAACAGGTGTTCCTCACAGATACGCAGTATTTT.

This clone was detected a few times. This sequence joins TRBV11-2 and TRBJ2-2, with D unclear. The germline V gene has CDR1 SGHAT and CDR2 FQNNGV. Trimming stripped 5 bases from V and 2 bases from J, with 3 bases between. The CDR3 runs 12 residues. CDR3 in DNA: TGTGCCAGCAGCCTTAACACCGGGGAGCTGTTTTTT. It is translated as CASSLNTGELFF.

This clone occurred a few times. The CDR3 DNA is TGTGCCAGCTCCGTTTCGGGAGATACGCAGTATTTT. This codes for CASSVSGDTQYF. V gene TRBV2 combines with J gene TRBJ2-3, with unresolved D. Germline CDR1 SNHLY, CDR2 FYNNEI. V was trimmed by 8 bases and J by 5 bases, leaving 11 bases between them. The CDR3 runs to 12 residues.

The V and J genes are TRBV19 and TRBJ1-2; D remains ambiguous. V was pared by 5 bases and J by 4 bases, with 17 bases between. The length of the CDR3 is 15 residues. Per the germline V gene, CDR1 is LNHDA and CDR2 is SQIVND (reference sequence). The CDR3 is CASSYSQNGGYGYTF. The CDR3 DNA reads as TGTGCCAGTAGTTATTCGCAAAACGGTGGCTATGGCTACACCTTC.

This clone was observed a few times. The chain is built from TRBV27 and TRBJ1-1; D remains ambiguous. V was shortened by 6 bases and J by 4 bases, with 12 bases between the two germline ends. The CDR3 length is 13 residues. Germline assignment: CDR1 MNHEY and CDR2 SMNVEV (reference sequence). This chain's CDR3 is CASRPQRGTEAFF. CDR3 DNA: TGTGCCAGCAGACCCCAACGAGGCACTGAAGCTTTCTTT.